One sample yielded the 21 T cell receptor beta chains listed below, sequenced in a study of blood T cell repertoires in COVID-19. Clones were read by immunoSEQ multiplex PCR, and TCRdb kept only the in-frame ones, dropping some. The sample yields roughly 230,000 clones, 80% to 85% seen once. The sequenced sample consisted of peripheral blood. Receptors originate from a man aged 50 or older with active or convalescent COVID-19.

This chain connects TRBV6-6 to TRBJ1-1; D might be TRBD1 (6 bases). V was trimmed by 5 bases and J by 3 bases, leaving 34 bases between them. Germline V CDR1 and CDR2: MNHNY, SVGAGI (reference sequence). The CDR3 contains 21 residues. The CDR3 loop reads CASSQYRIGQADQGKDTEAFF. The DNA of the CDR3 is TGTGCCAGCAGTCAATATAGAATCGGCCAGGCGGACCAGGGGAAGGACACTGAAGCTTTCTTT.

The gene calls are TRBV3-1 (or the pseudogene TRBV3-2) and TRBJ1-5; TRBD1 might be the D (6 bases). V lost 6 bases and J 0 bases, leaving 15 bases between the germline ends. The germline V gene has CDR1 LGHDT and CDR2 YNNKEL (reference sequence). CDR3 length: 16 residues. CDR3 DNA sequence: TGTGCCAGCAGTTCCGGGACAATGGATAGCAATCAGCCCCAGCATTTT. This encodes CASSSGTMDSNQPQHF.

This clone was picked up a small number of times. The chain employs TRBV28 and TRBJ2-3, with 8 nucleotides matching TRBD2. This CDR3 has 13 residues. V was pared by 6 bases and J by 1 base, with 0 bases of the junction left unmatched. CDR1 and CDR2 (germline): MDHEN, SYDVKM. The CDR3 here is CASSGGGTDTQYF. CDR3 nucleotides: TGTGCCAGCAGCGGGGGGGGCACAGATACGCAGTATTTT.

The gene calls are TRBV9 and TRBJ2-7; 13 nucleotides line up with TRBD2. Germline CDR1 and CDR2: SGDLS and YYNGEE. Germline trimming cut 4 bases from V and 0 bases from J; bases unmatched to any gene: 7. This CDR3 comprises 17 residues. This chain's CDR3 is CASSWTSGGDSSYEQYF. The CDR3, as DNA: TGTGCCAGCAGCTGGACTAGCGGGGGCGACAGCTCCTACGAGCAGTACTTC. Full variable domain (remainder filled in from reference TRBV9 and TRBJ2-7): DSGVTQTPKHLITATGQRVTLRCSPRSGDLSVYWYQQSLDQGLQFLIQYYNGEERAKGNILERFSAQQFPDLHSELNLSSLELGDSALYFCASSWTSGGDSSYEQYFGPGTRLTVT.

The gene calls are TRBV7-9 and TRBJ2-3; D ambiguous. Germline lookup yields CDR1 SEHNR and CDR2 FQNEAQ (reference sequence). The CDR3 runs 14 residues. The germline V and J ends were trimmed by 3 bases and 0 bases, with 7 bases remaining between them. CDR3 in DNA: TGTGCCAGCAGCTTTGGGCCTAGCACAGATACGCAGTATTTT. Encoded protein: CASSFGPSTDTQYF.

As to this clone: A much larger clone differs by one base, so this may be a read error. This chain joins TRBV5-1 and TRBJ1-4; the match to TRBD1 covers 7 bases. V lost 4 bases and J lost 2; bases outside the gene matches: 2. Germline CDR1 is SGHRS and CDR2 is YFSETQ. The CDR3 is 14 amino acids. CDR3 coding DNA: TGCGCCAGCAGCGCGACAGGGACTAATGAAAAACTGTTTTTT. Translation: CASSATGTNEKLFF.

The chain links TRBV28 to TRBJ1-4, with 7 bases identical to TRBD1. From germline, CDR1 is MDHEN and CDR2 SYDVKM. Trimming at V came to 2 bases and at J to 8 bases, leaving 5 bases not matched to a gene. This CDR3 has 14 residues. The CDR3 loop reads CASSLVGTDEKLFF. The CDR3 DNA sequence: TGTGCCAGCAGTTTAGTGGGGACAGACGAAAAACTGTTTTTT.

This clone showed up just a few times. Other DNA sequences within the sample encode an identical CDR3. The chain carries TRBV5-1 and TRBJ1-1; tentative D call: TRBD1 (5 bases). The V gene lost 0 bases and the J gene lost 0 bases, with 6 bases spanning the gap. The germline V gene has CDR1 SGHRS and CDR2 YFSETQ. CDR3 length: 14 amino acids. The CDR3 protein is CASSLGQMNTEAFF. CDR3 sequence (DNA): TGCGCCAGCAGCTTGGGACAGATGAACACTGAAGCTTTCTTT.

V gene TRBV30 combines with J gene TRBJ1-5; tentative D call: TRBD1 (6 bases). Germline CDR1 GTSNPN, CDR2 SVGIG (reference sequence). Trimming removed 3 bases at V and 10 bases at J, with 16 bases between. This CDR3 comprises 13 residues. The chain's CDR3 is CAWRAGVFGPQHF. CDR3 coding DNA: TGTGCCTGGAGGGCAGGGGTTTTCGGACCCCAGCATTTT.

The genes are TRBV19 and TRBJ2-7, with TRBD1 matching over 8 bases. V gave up 3 bases and J gave up 2 bases; unmatched junction bases: 6. The CDR3 has 15 amino acids. Per germline, CDR1 LNHDA and CDR2 SQIVND (reference sequence). The CDR3 protein is CASSIQGASAYEQYF. The CDR3 DNA reads as TGTGCCAGTAGTATCCAGGGGGCATCCGCCTACGAGCAGTACTTC.

The rearrangement links TRBV3-1 (or the pseudogene TRBV3-2) to TRBJ1-6; D remains unclear. The V gene's germline CDR1 is LGHDT and CDR2 YNNKEL (reference sequence). The CDR3 sequence is 13 residues long. Trimming pared 1 base from V and 9 bases from J, leaving 7 bases between. CDR3 sequence (DNA): TGTGCCAGCAGCCAAGGACTTGTTTCACCCCTCCACTTT. This codes for CASSQGLVSPLHF.

This clone was found once. V and J are TRBV7-2 and TRBJ1-5, with D perhaps TRBD1 (5 bases). The CDR3 length is 15 residues. Germline V gene sequence: CDR1 SGHTA, CDR2 FQGNSA. V lost 7 bases, J lost 4 bases, and 17 bases lay in between. CDR3 sequence: CASMLGAAGNQPQHF. In DNA form, the CDR3 reads TGTGCCAGCATGCTAGGGGCAGCGGGAAATCAGCCCCAGCATTTT.

The chain combines TRBV2 with TRBJ2-5; TRBD1 might be the D (6 bases). The CDR3 has 12 residues. The ends were cut back, 6 bases at V and 3 bases at J, with 8 bases in the middle. Germline V CDR1 and CDR2: SNHLY, FYNNEI. The chain's CDR3 is CASSWTEETQYF. The CDR3 coding sequence is TGTGCCAGCAGCTGGACAGAAGAGACCCAGTACTTC.

The genes are TRBV4-2 and TRBJ2-7; 7 positions agree with TRBD2. J lost 0 bases, V lost 4 bases, and 6 bases had no gene match. The CDR3 is 15 residues long. In germline, CDR1 is LGHNA, CDR2 YNFKEQ. CDR3 DNA: TGTGCCAGCAGCCCGGGGAGCGGGGCCTCCTACGAGCAGTACTTC. It specifies CASSPGSGASYEQYF.

The chain employs TRBV12-3 or TRBV12-4 and TRBJ1-1; D possibly corresponds to TRBD1 (5 bases). The CDR3 sequence is 13 residues long. Trimming stripped 5 bases from V and 4 bases from J, with 11 bases between. The CDR3 protein is CASSVREGTEAFF. The CDR3 coding sequence is TGTGCCAGCAGTGTCAGGGAGGGCACTGAAGCTTTCTTT.

The J gene is TRBJ1-2, the V gene TRBV4-2; weak D call: TRBD1 (5 bases). The V end was cut by 0 bases, the J end by 2 bases, with 13 bases between. CDR3 length equals 16 residues. Germline CDR1 reads LGHNA; CDR2 reads YNFKEQ. CDR3 residues: CASSQDGGGTNYGYTF. The CDR3 DNA reads as TGTGCCAGCAGCCAAGATGGGGGAGGGACCAACTATGGCTACACCTTC.

The V and J genes are TRBV5-6 and TRBJ2-1, with 11 nucleotides matching TRBD2. CDR1 SGHDT and CDR2 YYEEEE come from the germline V gene. The CDR3 covers 15 residues. J lost 4 bases, V lost 4 bases, and 4 bases had no gene match. The CDR3 bases are TGTGCCAGCAGCCTGCGACTAGCGGGGTACAATGAGCAGTTCTTC. Translation: CASSLRLAGYNEQFF.

The rearrangement uses TRBV7-2 and TRBJ1-1; 9 nucleotides match TRBD1. From germline, CDR1 is SGHTA and CDR2 FQGNSA. J lost 0 bases, V lost 6 bases, and 5 bases had no gene match. This CDR3 spans 15 amino acids. The CDR3 protein is CASSPGQGMNTEAFF. As DNA, the CDR3 is TGTGCCAGCAGTCCGGGACAGGGAATGAACACTGAAGCTTTCTTT. The whole variable domain, filled in from reference TRBV7-2 and TRBJ1-1, reads GAGVSQSPSNKVTEKGKDVELRCDPISGHTALYWYRQSLGQGLEFLIYFQGNSAPDKSGLPSDRFSAERTGGSVSTLTIQRTQQEDSAVYLCASSPGQGMNTEAFFGQGTRLTVV.

This chain connects TRBV29-1 to TRBJ2-1, with D hard to call. V was clipped by 4 bases and J by 2 bases, with 12 bases between them. Germline CDR1 reads SQVTM; CDR2 reads ANQGSEA. The CDR3 length is 14 residues. This chain's CDR3 is CSVVRRSTYNEQFF. As DNA, the CDR3 is TGCAGCGTTGTTCGGCGGTCAACCTACAATGAGCAGTTCTTC.

This clone occurred a few times. The V and J genes are TRBV28 and TRBJ1-3; D gene ambiguous. The CDR3 totals 16 residues. V lost 2 bases and J lost 0, with 11 bases in between. CDR1 is MDHEN and CDR2 is SYDVKM in the germline V gene. As DNA, the CDR3 is TGTGCCAGCAGTTTAGGAGGGAGGTCCTCTGGAAACACCATATATTTT. Translating it yields CASSLGGRSSGNTIYF. The full variable domain, completed using reference TRBV28 and TRBJ1-3, is DVKVTQSSRYLVKRTGEKVFLECVQDMDHENMFWYRQDPGLGLRLIYFSYDVKMKEKGDIPEGYSVSREKKERFSLILESASTNQTSMYLCASSLGGRSSGNTIYFGEGSWLTVV.

The V gene is TRBV11-2, the J gene TRBJ2-5, with D possibly TRBD2 on 6 matching bases. V lost 0 bases and J lost 3, with 11 bases in between. The CDR3 totals 15 residues. The germline CDR1 and CDR2 sequences are SGHAT and FQNNGV. The CDR3 region has the DNA TGTGCCAGCAGCTTAGATCGGAGGGGCAAAGAGACCCAGTACTTC. As protein: CASSLDRRGKETQYF.